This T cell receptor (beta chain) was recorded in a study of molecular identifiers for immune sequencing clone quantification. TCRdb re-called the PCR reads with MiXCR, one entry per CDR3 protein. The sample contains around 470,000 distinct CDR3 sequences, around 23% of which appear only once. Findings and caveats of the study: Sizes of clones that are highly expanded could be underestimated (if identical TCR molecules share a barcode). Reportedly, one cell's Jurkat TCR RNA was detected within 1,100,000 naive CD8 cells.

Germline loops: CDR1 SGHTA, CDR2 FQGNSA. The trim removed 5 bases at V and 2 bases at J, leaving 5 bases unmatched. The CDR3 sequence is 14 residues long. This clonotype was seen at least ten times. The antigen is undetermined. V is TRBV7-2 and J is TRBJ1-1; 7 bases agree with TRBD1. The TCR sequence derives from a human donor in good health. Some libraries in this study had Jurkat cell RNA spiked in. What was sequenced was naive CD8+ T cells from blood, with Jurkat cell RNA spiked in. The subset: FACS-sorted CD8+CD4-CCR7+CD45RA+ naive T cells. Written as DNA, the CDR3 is TGTGCCAGCAGCCCGAGACAGGGCAACACTGAAGCTTTCTTT. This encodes CASSPRQGNTEAFF.